The rows below give T cell receptor beta chains drawn from one sample of a study of blood T cell repertoires in COVID-19. Some clones are missing from TCRdb's copy, which holds only in-frame ones; the method was immunoSEQ multiplex PCR. Counted here are 130,000 or so clones, about four fifths occurring once; the ten biggest clones make up around 1.4%. Sequencing used peripheral blood. Receptor source: a human donor in a cohort sampled during active COVID-19. CDR3s include the opening cysteine and the closing phenylalanine or tryptophan. A D gene is named only where the DNA matches it firmly. Size is stated for part of the rows, as once, few or many counts, or as a class when the clone is expanded.

TRBV12-3/TRBV12-4,TRBJ1-1,NA,TRBD1,CASSNRGTTEAFF,TGTGCCAGCAGTAACAGGGGTACGACTGAAGCTTTCTTT
TRBV19,TRBJ1-3,NA,NA,CASSRGTSQSSGNTIYF,TGTGCCAGTAGTAGGGGGACATCTCAATCCTCTGGAAACACCATATATTTT
TRBV12-3/TRBV12-4,TRBJ1-1,NA,NA,CASSIQGTAEAFF,TGTGCCAGCAGTATACAGGGAACGGCTGAAGCTTTCTTT
TRBV6-2/TRBV6-3,TRBJ1-4,few,NA,CASSPGPRANEKLFF,TGTGCCAGCAGCCCCGGACCGAGGGCTAATGAAAAACTGTTTTTT
TRBV5-1,TRBJ2-7,NA,NA,CASSVTGSTYEQYF,TGCGCCAGCAGCGTGACAGGAAGTACCTACGAGCAGTACTTC
TRBV19,TRBJ1-2,NA,NA,CASRGRAGSGYTF,TGTGCCAGTAGGGGGAGAGCGGGAAGCGGCTACACCTTC
TRBV2,TRBJ2-3,NA,TRBD2,CASAGGSGTDTQYF,TGTGCCAGCGCGGGAGGTTCAGGCACAGATACGCAGTATTTT
TRBV7-9,TRBJ2-5,NA,NA,CASAGTYGSETQYF,TGTGCCAGCGCCGGGACATATGGTTCGGAGACCCAGTACTTC
TRBV29-1,TRBJ1-2,NA,TRBD1,CSVSTGGPYGYTF,TGCAGCGTTAGTACAGGGGGACCATATGGCTACACCTTC
TRBV10-3,TRBJ1-5,NA,NA,CAISESRGNQPQHF,TGTGCCATCAGTGAGTCCAGGGGCAATCAGCCCCAGCATTTT
TRBV3-1/TRBV3-2,TRBJ2-5,NA,TRBD2,CASSLPRDYQGTQYF,TGTGCCAGCAGCCTCCCCCGGGACTACCAAGGGACCCAGTACTTC
TRBV28,TRBJ2-3,NA,NA,CAISGSGTGVDTQYF,TGTGCCATTTCAGGCTCGGGTACGGGGGTAGATACGCAGTATTTT
TRBV7-3,TRBJ1-1,few,NA,CASTLSTNTEAFF,TGTGCCAGCACCCTTAGTACGAACACTGAAGCTTTCTTT
TRBV18,TRBJ1-1,NA,TRBD1,CASIQQGRGVNTEAFF,TGTGCCAGCATTCAACAGGGGAGAGGGGTGAACACTGAAGCTTTCTTT
TRBV19,TRBJ2-7,NA,TRBD2,CASSATGLGEQYF,TGTGCCAGTAGTGCAACGGGACTAGGGGAGCAGTACTTC
TRBV27,TRBJ2-2,NA,NA,CASSLNGGNTGELFF,TGTGCCAGCAGTTTAAACGGGGGGAACACCGGGGAGCTGTTTTTT
TRBV19,TRBJ1-1,NA,TRBD1,CASSMTGLREAFF,TGTGCCAGTAGTATGACAGGGCTTAGAGAAGCTTTCTTT
TRBV18,TRBJ1-5,NA,TRBD1,CASSPTTGENQPQHF,TGTGCCAGCTCACCGACCACAGGGGAAAATCAGCCCCAGCATTTT
TRBV7-2,TRBJ1-2,NA,NA,CASSPAPLGGDGYTF,TGTGCCAGCAGCCCCGCCCCCCTGGGGGGTGATGGCTACACCTTC